One and the same sample provided the 27 T cell receptor beta chains below, sequenced in a study of blood T cell repertoires in COVID-19. TCRdb's copy holds only in-frame clones and misses some; the assay was immunoSEQ multiplex PCR. The sample lists about 72,000 clones; around nine tenths were seen once. The sequencing input was peripheral blood. The receptor set was obtained from a woman aged 55-70 years with acute or convalescent COVID-19.

The chain combines TRBV5-1 with TRBJ2-4; D is ambiguous. Trimming shortened V by 5 bases and J by 4 bases, and 10 bases separated the two germline ends. The CDR3 sequence is 13 residues long. The germline gives CDR1 SGHRS, CDR2 YFSETQ. The CDR3 region is CASREAAKNIQYF. DNA for the CDR3: TGCGCCAGCAGAGAAGCCGCGAAAAACATTCAGTACTTC.

The chain couples TRBV24-1 to TRBJ2-3, with a weak D call TRBD2 (5 bases). CDR1 is KGHDR and CDR2 is SFDVKD in the germline V gene. The CDR3 covers 15 residues. The V gene lost 6 bases and the J gene lost 3 bases, with 15 bases spanning the gap. CDR3 DNA sequence: TGTGCCACCAGTCTTGGAGGACTCCAAACAGATACGCAGTATTTT. It yields the protein CATSLGGLQTDTQYF.

This CDR3 is CASSSEWTGNEQFF. The DNA of the CDR3 is TGTGCCAGCAGCTCAGAGTGGACAGGGAATGAGCAGTTCTTC. V usage is TRBV7-2 and J usage is TRBJ2-1; 8 positions agree with TRBD1. The CDR3 spans 14 residues. From germline, CDR1 is SGHTA and CDR2 FQGNSA. V was pared by 4 bases and J by 7 bases, with 6 bases of the junction left unmatched.

The chain has TRBV15 and TRBJ1-3; D possibly corresponds to TRBD1 (5 bases). CDR3 length: 14 residues. Trimming took 1 base from V and 7 from J, leaving 11 bases between them. Germline loops: CDR1 LNHNV, CDR2 YYDKDF (reference sequence). The chain's CDR3 is CATSRAGSTNTIYF. The DNA of the CDR3 is TGTGCCACCAGCAGAGCAGGGTCCACGAACACCATATATTTT.

The chain links TRBV18 to TRBJ2-1; 10 positions match TRBD2. The CDR3 extends over 15 amino acids. V was clipped by 1 base and J by 4 bases; unmatched bases: 1. Germline V gives CDR1 KGHSH, CDR2 LQKENI. CDR3 nucleotides: TGTGCCAGCTCACCACTAGCGGGGGGATACAATGAGCAGTTCTTC. This translates into CASSPLAGGYNEQFF. Using reference TRBV18 and TRBJ2-1 for the parts outside the CDR3, the full variable domain is NAGVMQNPRHLVRRRGQEARLRCSPMKGHSHVYWYRQLPEEGLKFMVYLQKENIIDESGMPKERFSAEFPKEGPSILRIQQVVRGDSAAYFCASSPLAGGYNEQFFGPGTRLTVL.

J is TRBJ1-2 and V is TRBV4-1, with D uncertain. Trimming cost V 0 bases and J 2 bases, with 7 bases left between them. Per the germline V gene, CDR1 is MGHRA and CDR2 is YSYEKL. The CDR3 consists of 14 residues. DNA for the CDR3: TGCGCCAGCAGCCAAGACGCCAGAAACTATGGCTACACCTTC. Its protein is CASSQDARNYGYTF.

The rearrangement links TRBV19 to TRBJ1-1, with D possibly matching TRBD1 (6 bases). V was trimmed by 1 base and J by 7 bases, leaving 16 bases between them. The CDR3 loop spans 15 amino acids. Germline V gene lookup returns CDR1 LNHDA and CDR2 SQIVND (reference sequence). In DNA form, the CDR3 reads TGTGCCAGTAGTATAGCAGGGGCGCTGACCCTTGAAGCTTTCTTT. Translating it yields CASSIAGALTLEAFF. Using reference TRBV19 and TRBJ1-1 for the parts outside the CDR3, the full variable domain is DGGITQSPKYLFRKEGQNVTLSCEQNLNHDAMYWYRQDPGQGLRLIYYSQIVNDFQKGDIAEGYSVSREKKESFPLTVTSAQKNPTAFYLCASSIAGALTLEAFFGQGTRLTVV.

The DNA of the CDR3 is TGTGCCAGCAGTTACCTACCAGATGACTCTGAAGCTTTCTTT. Amino acids: CASSYLPDDSEAFF. The V gene is TRBV6-5, the J gene TRBJ1-1; the D is unclear. Trimming left V 2 bases short and J 6 bases short, with 13 bases between. This CDR3 comprises 14 residues. Germline CDR1 MNHEY, CDR2 SVGAGI.

CDR3 sequence: CASSSRQGALADTQYF. CDR3 sequence (DNA): TGTGCCAGCAGCTCCCGACAGGGGGCGCTTGCAGATACGCAGTATTTT. This chain links TRBV5-4 with TRBJ2-3; 10 nucleotides line up with TRBD1. With V trimmed by 3 bases and J by 4 bases, 8 bases remained unmatched. The CDR3 has 16 amino acids. Germline CDR1 SGHNT, CDR2 YYREEE (reference sequence).

This clone was counted between two and nine times. The rearrangement joins TRBV5-6 to TRBJ2-7; 7 bases fit TRBD1. The CDR3 runs 14 residues. Germline-derived CDR1 and CDR2 are SGHDT and YYEEEE. Trimming cost V 4 bases and J 5 bases; bases outside gene matches: 9. CDR3 region: CASSIQDRVDEQYF. The CDR3 coding sequence is TGTGCCAGCAGCATTCAAGACAGGGTCGACGAGCAGTACTTC.

This clone was observed once. J is TRBJ1-2 and V is TRBV13; 10 bases agree with TRBD1. Losses at the gene ends were 6 bases for V and 4 bases for J; bases not matched to a gene: 5. This CDR3 has 14 amino acids. The germline CDR1 and CDR2 sequences are PRHDT and FYEKMQ (reference sequence). Here the CDR3 reads CASSGRDRGYGYTF. In nucleotides, the CDR3 is TGTGCCAGCAGTGGACGGGACAGGGGCTATGGCTACACCTTC. The full variable domain, in which reference TRBV13 and TRBJ1-2 provide the parts outside the CDR3, is AAGVIQSPRHLIKEKRETATLKCYPIPRHDTVYWYQQGPGQDPQFLISFYEKMQSDKGSIPDRFSAQQFSDYHSELNMSSLELGDSALYFCASSGRDRGYGYTFGSGTRLTVV.

The chain links TRBV7-9 to TRBJ2-2; D remains unclear. The CDR3 spans 13 residues. The germline V gene encodes CDR1 SEHNR and CDR2 FQNEAQ (reference sequence). V lost 3 bases and J 6 bases, leaving 8 bases between the germline ends. The CDR3 is CASSLQYAGELFF. DNA of the CDR3: TGTGCCAGCAGCTTGCAGTACGCCGGGGAGCTGTTTTTT.

J is TRBJ1-2 and V is TRBV28; TRBD1 matches 7 bases. The CDR3 has 13 residues. CDR1 is MDHEN, CDR2 SYDVKM, per germline. V lost 4 bases to trimming and J lost 3 bases; unmatched junction nucleotides: 2. The CDR3 protein is CASSSGTDYGYTF. CDR3 nucleotides: TGTGCCAGCAGTTCCGGGACAGACTATGGCTACACCTTC.

The chain is built from TRBV2 and TRBJ2-1; TRBD1 matches at 7 bases. V gave up 7 bases and J gave up 2 bases; unmatched junction bases: 8. Germline CDR1 reads SNHLY; CDR2 reads FYNNEI. CDR3 length: 15 residues. CDR3 nucleotide sequence: TGTGCCAGCACCCGCGTAGGGGGCCCCTACAATGAGCAGTTCTTC. It yields the protein CASTRVGGPYNEQFF.

This clone was detected only once. The chain combines TRBV3-1 (or the pseudogene TRBV3-2) with TRBJ2-1; 10 bases agree with TRBD2. CDR1 and CDR2 (germline): LGHDT, YNNKEL (reference sequence). The length of the CDR3 is 18 residues. V was pared by 0 bases and J by 12 bases, with 17 bases of the junction left unmatched. The CDR3 spells CASSQESTQRGGPRGQFF. CDR3 nucleotides: TGTGCCAGCAGCCAAGAATCGACCCAGCGGGGGGGTCCTAGGGGGCAGTTCTTC.

The gene calls are TRBV7-2 and TRBJ2-3; 8 bases are shared with TRBD2. J lost 7 bases, V lost 5 bases, and 5 bases had no gene match. The CDR3 is 13 residues long. From germline, CDR1 is SGHTA and CDR2 FQGNSA. CDR3 sequence: CASSPGGPHTQYF. CDR3 in DNA: TGTGCCAGCAGCCCGGGGGGGCCACATACGCAGTATTTT.

This chain uses TRBV6-5 with TRBJ2-7, with D possibly being TRBD2 (5 bases). Germline V gene data show CDR1 as MNHEY and CDR2 as SVGAGI. The V end was cut by 11 bases, the J end by 1 base, with 9 bases between. The CDR3 runs 11 residues. The CDR3 spells CAGGPSYEQYF. CDR3 DNA sequence: TGTGCCGGCGGGCCGTCCTACGAGCAGTACTTC.

The chain recombines TRBV6-5 with TRBJ1-2; 7 bases align to TRBD1. The germline CDR1 and CDR2 sequences are MNHEY and SVGAGI. V shed 6 bases and J 1 base; nucleotides not matched to a gene: 8. The CDR3 runs 15 residues. The CDR3 bases are TGTGCCAGCAGGATCACCCGGGACAGTAACTATGGCTACACCTTC. Amino acids: CASRITRDSNYGYTF.

The chain is built from TRBV7-9 and TRBJ1-1; D is perhaps TRBD1 (5 bases). The CDR3 contains 15 residues. Germline assignment: CDR1 SEHNR and CDR2 FQNEAQ (reference sequence). V lost 1 base, J lost 4 bases, and 13 bases lay in between. CDR3 sequence reads: CASSLERGRATEAFF. DNA of the CDR3: TGTGCCAGCAGCTTAGAGCGGGGCAGGGCCACTGAAGCTTTCTTT.

This chain uses TRBV6-5 with TRBJ2-2; D is uncertain. CDR3 size: 16 residues. V dropped 4 bases and J dropped 1 base, with 13 bases sitting between them. Germline loops: CDR1 MNHEY, CDR2 SVGAGI. CDR3 sequence: CASSWATEKNTGELFF. The CDR3 DNA sequence: TGTGCCAGCAGTTGGGCCACAGAGAAGAACACCGGGGAGCTGTTTTTT.

The chain recombines TRBV4-1 with TRBJ2-5; TRBD1 matches 7 bases. V shed 2 bases, J shed 4 bases, and the junction held 7 bases outside the gene matches. This CDR3 has 15 residues. Germline V gene lookup returns CDR1 MGHRA and CDR2 YSYEKL. This CDR3 is CASSQILGQLETQYF. CDR3 in DNA: TGCGCCAGCAGCCAAATCTTGGGACAGCTAGAGACCCAGTACTTC.

The chain links TRBV19 to TRBJ2-7; D remains ambiguous. Germline V lookup: CDR1 LNHDA, CDR2 SQIVND (reference sequence). This CDR3 has 13 residues. V lost 8 bases and J lost 1, with 12 bases in between. This CDR3 is CASQGSSSYEQYF. The CDR3, as DNA: TGTGCCAGTCAAGGTAGCAGTTCCTACGAGCAGTACTTC. The whole variable domain, filled in from reference TRBV19 and TRBJ2-7, reads DGGITQSPKYLFRKEGQNVTLSCEQNLNHDAMYWYRQDPGQGLRLIYYSQIVNDFQKGDIAEGYSVSREKKESFPLTVTSAQKNPTAFYLCASQGSSSYEQYFGPGTRLTVT.

The J gene is TRBJ2-1, the V gene TRBV9; 7 nucleotides match TRBD1. Germline CDR1 and CDR2: SGDLS and YYNGEE. The length of the CDR3 is 13 residues. The junction had 8 bases not matched to a gene; V was cut back by 7 bases and J by 7 bases. CDR3 bases: TGTGCCAGCTCGGAAGGGACAGTTAATGAGCAGTTCTTC. Protein: CASSEGTVNEQFF. The complete variable domain, with remaining parts taken from reference TRBV9 and TRBJ2-1, reads DSGVTQTPKHLITATGQRVTLRCSPRSGDLSVYWYQQSLDQGLQFLIQYYNGEERAKGNILERFSAQQFPDLHSELNLSSLELGDSALYFCASSEGTVNEQFFGPGTRLTVL.

The V gene is TRBV5-8, the J gene TRBJ2-7; tentatively, D is TRBD1 (5 bases). The CDR3 runs to 14 residues. Trimming removed 2 bases at V and 2 bases at J, with 11 bases between. Germline assignment: CDR1 SGHTS and CDR2 YDEGEE. CDR3 bases: TGTGCCAGCAGCTTCAGGACAACCACCTACGAGCAGTACTTC. This sequence encodes CASSFRTTTYEQYF.

The chain links TRBV6-5 to TRBJ1-5, with 10 bases that match TRBD1. The CDR3 totals 14 residues. The trim removed 7 bases at V and 7 bases at J, leaving 7 bases unmatched. Germline V gene sequence: CDR1 MNHEY, CDR2 SVGAGI. In DNA, the CDR3 is TGTGCCAGCAACCGGGACAGGGGTATGCAGCCCCAGCATTTT. It specifies CASNRDRGMQPQHF.

V usage is TRBV5-4 and J usage is TRBJ2-2, with 14 bases that match TRBD2. Germline loops: CDR1 SGHNT, CDR2 YYREEE (reference sequence). Trimming took 3 bases from V and 3 from J; bases not matched to a gene: 4. The CDR3 totals 17 residues. The CDR3 bases are TGTGCCAGCAGCTCCGGACTAGCGGGGGGTCACACCGGGGAGCTGTTTTTT. Encoded protein: CASSSGLAGGHTGELFF.

The CDR3 loop reads CASSTGINTEAFF. CDR3 nucleotides: TGTGCCAGCAGTACAGGTATTAACACTGAAGCTTTCTTT. The chain couples TRBV6-5 to TRBJ1-1; D is perhaps TRBD1 (5 bases). There are 13 residues in the CDR3. Per germline, CDR1 MNHEY and CDR2 SVGAGI. V shed 5 bases and J shed 2 bases, with 9 bases lying between them.